This T cell receptor (beta chain) is drawn from a study of blood T cell repertoires in COVID-19. The table came from immunoSEQ multiplex PCR; TCRdb's copy has only in-frame clones and leaves some out. The table lists fewer than 300,000 clones, more than 70% of them singletons. The specimen sequenced was peripheral blood. The receptor's source is a woman between 50 and 59 years old with acute or convalescent COVID-19.

As DNA, the CDR3 is TGTGCCAGCAGCTTAGTGGGGAGCGGAGATACGCAGTATTTT. It codes for CASSLVGSGDTQYF. This chain links TRBV7-3 with TRBJ2-3, with a weak D call TRBD2 (5 bases). From germline, CDR1 is SGHTA and CDR2 FQGTGA. This CDR3 is built from 14 residues. V lost 2 bases and J 5 bases, leaving 11 bases between the germline ends.